These 8 T cell receptor beta chains came from one sample sequenced in a study of blood T cells in healthy people across ages. Alongside a J-beta primer mix, a sample-barcoded 5' primer served in a second PCR lasting about 7 to 12 cycles. Via MiXCR, TCRdb re-called the 5' RACE reads, giving one row per CDR3 protein. Altogether 800,000 or so distinct CDR3 sequences are present, roughly 25% being singletons, with the ten largest covering approximately 3.7%. These data are also associated with another study on T cells of mothers and their children.

The sequenced sample consisted of blood. Source of these receptors: a boy aged 5-17 years in good health.

The V and J genes are TRBV7-2 and TRBJ2-5; a possible D gene is TRBD1 (5 bases). Germline lookup yields CDR1 SGHTA and CDR2 FQGNSA. The CDR3 spans 17 residues. Trimming took off 1 base at V and 1 base at J, with 16 bases between the two ends. The CDR3 sequence is CASSLGSLRAGQETQYF. For the CDR3, the DNA is TGTGCCAGCAGCTTAGGCTCGCTCAGGGCCGGCCAAGAGACCCAGTACTTC.

The rearrangement uses TRBV4-2 and TRBJ2-5; TRBD2 aligns across 7 bases. Judging by the DNA end, TRBJ2-1 fits better; the J call may be wrong. The CDR3 has 15 amino acids. CDR1 and CDR2 from the germline V gene are LGHNA and YNFKEQ. The CDR3 sequence: CASSQDLASGDEQFF. As DNA, the CDR3 is TGTGCCAGCAGCCAAGATTTGGCTAGCGGCGATGAGCAGTTCTTC.

This clonotype occurred a few times. V and J are TRBV5-1 and TRBJ2-2; unclear D gene. Looked up from germline, CDR1 is SGHRS and CDR2 is YFSETQ. Deletions cut 4 bases from V and 1 base from J, with 5 bases between. CDR3 length: 13 residues. The CDR3: CASSNGNTGELFF. Here the CDR3 DNA reads TGCGCCAGCAGCAACGGGAACACCGGGGAGCTGTTTTTT.

This clonotype was found once. This rearrangement joins TRBV20-1 to TRBJ2-1; 9 bases are a match to TRBD1. This CDR3 has 15 amino acids. Germline CDR1 reads DFQATT; CDR2 reads SNEGSKA (reference sequence). Losses at the gene ends were 5 bases for V and 0 bases for J; bases not matched to a gene: 5. This CDR3 is CSARTGVSSYNEQFF. The CDR3 DNA reads TGCAGTGCTCGGACAGGGGTTAGCTCCTACAATGAGCAGTTCTTC.

A word on this clonotype: One end of the junction does not line up with germline, which may come from a read error. This chain uses TRBV4-3 with TRBJ2-1; the match to TRBD2 covers 7 bases. This CDR3 is 13 amino acids long. Germline V gene sequence: CDR1 LGHNA, CDR2 YSLEER. Here the CDR3 reads CASSQASGVEQFF. CDR3 DNA sequence: TGCGCCAGCAGCCAAGCTAGCGGCGTTGAGCAGTTCTTT.

The chain joins TRBV4-2 to TRBJ2-5; D not certain. The germline V gene has CDR1 LGHNA and CDR2 YNFKEQ. This CDR3 comprises 14 residues. Trimming took off 2 bases at V and 2 bases at J, with 9 bases between the two ends. The CDR3 sequence: CASSQFLEQETQYF. CDR3 DNA: TGTGCCAGCAGCCAATTTCTAGAGCAAGAGACCCAGTACTTC.

The chain carries TRBV14 and TRBJ2-1; 7 nucleotides agree with TRBD2. With 4 bases clipped from V and 15 bases from J, the junction kept 6 bases outside the gene matches. This CDR3 contains 11 residues. From germline, CDR1 is SGHDN and CDR2 FVKESK. In nucleotides, the CDR3 is TGTGCCAGCAGCCTAGGGACTACTACGTTCTTC. Translated, it gives CASSLGTTTFF.

This clonotype has only one observation. The rearrangement joins TRBV12-3 or TRBV12-4 to TRBJ2-1; 9 nucleotides line up with TRBD2. The CDR3 spans 16 residues. The V and J ends lost 5 bases and 2 bases, in that order; junction bases with no gene match: 7. CDR3 amino acids: CASSASSGATYNEQFF. The CDR3 DNA reads TGTGCCAGCAGTGCATCTAGCGGGGCAACCTACAATGAGCAGTTCTTC.